This TCR beta chain came from a study of blood T cell repertoires in COVID-19. Turning to the study itself: Italy, Spain and the United States were the sources of the convalescent and acute COVID-19 samples. PBMCs, B-cell-depleted T cells, or T cells were the source of the cDNA or gDNA that made up the material.

The CDR3 loop spans 17 amino acids. CDR1 is PRHDT and CDR2 is FYEKMQ in the germline V gene (reference sequence). V lost 0 bases to trimming and J lost 6 bases; unmatched junction nucleotides: 8. As processed by the authors: Amplification from reference gene primers served as the basis for estimated nucleated cell counts. Measured with immunoSEQ multiplex PCR; TCRdb has only the in-frame clones, and not every one. Clone size and V and J calls were adopted from that table, with D and trimming inferred from the DNA. The data contain tens of thousands of clones, around 89% of them singletons. The chain links TRBV13 to TRBJ2-2, with 9 bases matching TRBD2. The specimen sequenced was peripheral blood. The receptor's source is a man between 60 and 75 years old with acute or convalescent COVID-19. CDR3 sequence (DNA): TGTGCCAGCAGCTTAGGCCGTTTAGCGGGAGTTTCCGGGGAGCTGTTTTTT. As protein: CASSLGRLAGVSGELFF.